A selection of T cell receptor beta chains follows, all from one sample in a study of blood T cells in healthy people across ages. TCRdb processed the 5' RACE reads anew with MiXCR; each CDR3 protein has one entry. The table includes some 1,000,000 distinct CDR3 sequences, roughly a quarter detected once. This sample was also put to use in a study of T cells of mothers and their children.

Sequencing was performed on blood. The origin of the receptors is a girl aged 2 to 9 in good health. The CDR3 runs from the conserved cysteine through the conserved F or W. A D gene is named only where the DNA matches it firmly. Clone size, where shown, is once, few, many, or a class for clones that have expanded.

size,J,V,D,CDR3,DNA
.,TRBJ2-7,TRBV4-3,.,CASSQAGLDEQYF,TGCGCCAGCAGCCAAGCGGGACTCGACGAGCAGTACTTC
few,TRBJ2-1,TRBV7-9,TRBD1,CASSRPGQGFGEQFF,TGTGCCAGCAGCAGACCGGGACAGGGGTTTGGTGAGCAGTTCTTC
.,TRBJ1-2,TRBV29-1,.,CSVERVMAVWDGYTF,TGCAGCGTTGAAAGGGTCATGGCTGTTTGGGATGGCTACACCTTC
.,TRBJ2-5,TRBV6-5,.,CASRPGSRETQYF,TGTGCCAGCAGGCCCGGGTCGAGAGAGACCCAGTACTTC
few,TRBJ2-3,TRBV3-1,TRBD2,CASSQDSGGGRTDTQYF,TGTGCCAGCAGCCAAGATTCGGGCGGGGGGCGCACAGATACGCAGTATTTT
.,TRBJ2-3,TRBV10-3,TRBD2,CAISESQRDTQYF,TGTGCCATCAGTGAATCACAGCGGGACACGCAGTATTTT
.,TRBJ2-5,TRBV29-1,TRBD2,CSATKAGASQETQYF,TGCAGCGCTACCAAAGCGGGAGCATCCCAAGAGACCCAGTACTTC
once,TRBJ2-5,TRBV28,.,CASTPGTLGETQYF,TGTGCCAGCACCCCAGGGACCCTGGGGGAGACCCAGTACTTC
.,TRBJ2-3,TRBV24-1,TRBD2,CATSVGLAGGGDTQYF,TGTGCCACCAGTGTTGGGCTAGCGGGAGGTGGAGATACGCAGTATTTT
.,TRBJ2-1,TRBV7-2,.,CASSSSWSSYNEQFF,TGTGCCAGCAGCTCAAGCTGGAGCTCCTACAATGAGCAGTTCTTC
.,TRBJ1-1,TRBV4-3,TRBD1,CASSQEGQGTEAFF,TGCGCCAGCAGCCAAGAAGGACAGGGAACCGAAGCTTTCTTT
few,TRBJ1-4,TRBV7-9,TRBD1,CASSLISRGRTNEKLFF,TGTGCCAGCAGCTTAATTAGCAGGGGGCGAACTAATGAAAAACTGTTTTTT
few,TRBJ2-3,TRBV7-8,.,CASSLVVGTDTQYF,TGTGCCAGCAGCTTAGTCGTGGGCACAGATACGCAGTATTTT
.,TRBJ1-6,TRBV12-5,TRBD1,CASGMGQLNSPLHF,TGTGCTAGTGGCATGGGACAGTTGAATTCACCCCTCCACTTT
.,TRBJ1-3,TRBV3-1,.,CASSSLEDSSGNTIYF,TGTGCCAGCAGCTCCCTCGAGGACTCCTCTGGAAACACCATATATTTT
.,TRBJ2-7,TRBV29-1,TRBD2,CSVTGGVRHEQYF,TGCAGCGTAACCGGGGGGGTGAGACACGAGCAGTACTTC
.,TRBJ2-5,TRBV20-1,.,CSAQHRGGETQYF,TGCAGTGCGCAACACAGGGGAGGAGAGACCCAGTACTTC
few,TRBJ2-7,TRBV15,.,CATSRDPFREGSRIGEQYF,TGTGCCACCAGCAGAGATCCCTTCCGTGAGGGGTCCCGAATCGGCGAGCAGTACTTC
.,TRBJ1-6,TRBV28,TRBD1,CASSPGQTKNSPLHF,TGTGCCAGCAGCCCGGGACAGACTAAAAATTCACCCCTCCACTTT
few,TRBJ1-3,TRBV28,TRBD1,CASRSTGRDTIYF,TGTGCCAGCAGGTCGACAGGGAGGGACACCATATATTTT
few,TRBJ2-7,TRBV6-2/TRBV6-3,.,CASSLRMVDYYYEQYF,TGTGCCAGCAGTTTAAGGATGGTGGACTACTACTACGAGCAGTACTTC
.,TRBJ2-7,TRBV29-1,TRBD2,CSVGQRESYEQYF,TGCAGCGTCGGACAGCGGGAGTCCTACGAGCAGTACTTC
.,TRBJ1-2,TRBV6-1,.,CASSEDGGGYTF,TGTGCCAGCAGTGAAGACGGAGGCGGCTACACCTTC
few,TRBJ2-7,TRBV7-9,.,CASSLDKQTPHGTYEQYF,TGTGCCAGCAGCTTAGACAAACAGACACCACATGGGACCTACGAGCAGTACTTC
once,TRBJ2-1,TRBV6-2/TRBV6-3,.,CASSFTSHEQFF,TGTGCCAGCAGTTTTACCTCCCATGAGCAGTTCTTC
.,TRBJ1-5,TRBV19,.,CASSQLLTSRGNQPQHF,TGTGCCAGTAGCCAACTCTTAACTAGCAGAGGCAATCAGCCCCAGCATTTT
.,TRBJ2-3,TRBV7-2,TRBD2,CASSSGLAGSSTDTQYF,TGTGCCAGCAGCTCAGGACTAGCGGGTTCTAGCACAGATACGCAGTATTTT
few,TRBJ2-1,TRBV7-6,TRBD1,CASSPGTEYNEQFF,TGTGCCAGCAGTCCCGGGACAGAATACAATGAGCAGTTCTTC
.,TRBJ2-7,TRBV20-1,.,CSAAIGTDSAEQYF,TGCAGTGCTGCTATCGGGACCGATTCCGCCGAGCAGTACTTC
few,TRBJ2-1,TRBV27,TRBD1,CASSSQNRGNEQFF,TGTGCCAGCAGTTCTCAAAACAGGGGCAATGAGCAGTTCTTC
.,TRBJ2-3,TRBV20-1,TRBD2,CSARSRERGTDTQYF,TGCAGTGCTAGATCGCGGGAGCGGGGCACAGATACGCAGTATTTT
.,TRBJ2-5,TRBV20-1,.,CSARPKETQYF,TGCAGTGCTAGACCAAAAGAGACCCAGTACTTC
.,TRBJ1-2,TRBV4-1,TRBD1,CASSQGTGENYGYTF,TGCGCCAGCAGCCAAGGGACAGGAGAAAACTATGGCTACACCTTC
few,TRBJ1-1,TRBV7-8,.,CASSLARFRTTEAFF,TGTGCCAGCAGCTTAGCCCGATTTAGGACGACTGAAGCTTTCTTT
.,TRBJ2-2,TRBV5-1,.,CASRKDRTDLNTGELFF,TGCGCCAGCAGGAAAGACAGGACAGACCTTAACACCGGGGAGCTGTTTTTT